The 24 T cell receptor beta chains given below trace back to one sample, sequenced in a study of cytomegalovirus exposure and HLA in healthy donors. Use of 60 Vbeta and 13 Jbeta primers characterized the PCR. TCRdb keeps only in-frame clones here, not all; method: immunoSEQ multiplex PCR. Among 250,000 to 350,000 clones, approximately 90% were seen once, and the ten largest hold roughly 4%. The sample taken for sequencing was PBMCs. These receptor sequences come from a man aged 35-49 years in good health and CMV-seropositive.

The V and J genes are TRBV28 and TRBJ1-5, with 8 positions matching TRBD1. The CDR3 covers 13 residues. The J segment lost 9 bases and the V segment lost 3 bases, leaving 4 bases of the junction unmatched. Germline V gene data show CDR1 as MDHEN and CDR2 as SYDVKM. CDR3 DNA: TGTGCCAGCAGTTTGAGGACAGGGAGGCCCCAGCATTTT. Translated: CASSLRTGRPQHF.

The DNA of the CDR3 is TGTGCCAGCAGCGTAAAGACAGGCTATGGCTACACCTTC. It encodes CASSVKTGYGYTF. The rearrangement links TRBV5-4 to TRBJ1-2, with D possibly matching TRBD1 (6 bases). Germline CDR1 reads SGHNT; CDR2 reads YYREEE (reference sequence). Trimming removed 4 bases at V and 4 bases at J, with 11 bases between. CDR3 length: 13 residues.

The chain carries TRBV10-1 and TRBJ1-1, with 8 bases fitting TRBD1. CDR3 length: 14 residues. The germline V gene has CDR1 WNHNN and CDR2 SYGVQD (reference sequence). V lost 5 bases, J lost 7 bases, and 9 bases stayed unmatched. CDR3 coding DNA: TGCGCCAGCAGTTTTGGACAGGGAAAAAGTGAAGCTTTCTTT. Translation gives CASSFGQGKSEAFF.

This chain links TRBV7-6 with TRBJ1-2, with D unclear. V was cut by 1 base and J by 4 bases, with 10 bases left in between. The germline V gene has CDR1 SGHVS and CDR2 FNYEAQ. CDR3 length: 14 amino acids. The CDR3 sequence is CASSLEPGSYGYTF. The CDR3 coding sequence is TGTGCCAGCAGCTTAGAGCCAGGTAGCTATGGCTACACCTTC.

This clone was detected once. J is TRBJ1-2 and V is TRBV18; D not certain. This CDR3 comprises 14 residues. Germline values: CDR1 KGHSH, CDR2 LQKENI. Trimming shortened V by 0 bases and J by 7 bases, and 12 bases separated the two germline ends. DNA of the CDR3: TGTGCCAGCTCACCACCGGCCCGGGAGGGTGGCTACACCTTC. It encodes CASSPPAREGGYTF.

V usage is TRBV2 and J usage is TRBJ2-7, with 10 nucleotides matching TRBD2. Germline trimming cut 2 bases from V and 4 bases from J; bases unmatched to any gene: 11. CDR1 and CDR2 (germline): SNHLY, FYNNEI. This CDR3 comprises 17 residues. The CDR3 coding sequence is TGTGCCAGCAGTGAAATAGTTTTGACTAGCGGGTTTTACGAGCAGTACTTC. Residues: CASSEIVLTSGFYEQYF.

V and J are TRBV4-2 and TRBJ2-7, with 9 bases matching TRBD2. Germline CDR1 is LGHNA and CDR2 is YNFKEQ. The CDR3 is 15 residues long. V was clipped by 5 bases and J by 6 bases; unmatched bases: 11. The DNA for the CDR3 is TGTGCCAGCAGCACAGGGGCGGGAGGGCCCACCGAGCAGTACTTC. Translation: CASSTGAGGPTEQYF.

Points on this clone: This same CDR3 is encoded by further DNA sequences in the sample. V usage is TRBV19 and J usage is TRBJ2-7; no reliable D call. The CDR3 extends over 13 amino acids. Per germline, CDR1 LNHDA and CDR2 SQIVND (reference sequence). V was cut by 4 bases and J by 0 bases, with 7 bases left in between. The CDR3 here is CASSNRGSYEQYF. The CDR3 DNA follows: TGTGCCAGTAGTAATCGCGGCTCCTACGAGCAGTACTTC. The full variable domain, its missing parts supplied by reference TRBV19 and TRBJ2-7, is DGGITQSPKYLFRKEGQNVTLSCEQNLNHDAMYWYRQDPGQGLRLIYYSQIVNDFQKGDIAEGYSVSREKKESFPLTVTSAQKNPTAFYLCASSNRGSYEQYFGPGTRLTVT.

DNA of the CDR3: TGTGCCAGCAGTTTATGGGTGGAGGAGGGAGGAACTGAAGCTTTCTTT. It yields the protein CASSLWVEEGGTEAFF. This sequence joins TRBV28 and TRBJ1-1, with D hard to call. The CDR3 loop spans 16 amino acids. Trimming removed 0 bases at V and 5 bases at J, with 16 bases between. CDR1 MDHEN and CDR2 SYDVKM come from the germline V gene.

V gene TRBV6-5 combines with J gene TRBJ1-1, with D perhaps matching TRBD1 (5 bases). Germline lookup yields CDR1 MNHEY and CDR2 SVGAGI. The CDR3 runs to 13 residues. V lost 5 bases, J lost 5 bases, and 12 bases lay in between. CDR3: CASSLGGRTEAFF. DNA for the CDR3: TGTGCCAGCAGTCTGGGGGGAAGAACTGAAGCTTTCTTT.

V gene TRBV19 combines with J gene TRBJ2-1; 12 positions agree with TRBD2. This CDR3 is built from 13 residues. V shed 8 bases, J shed 4 bases, and the junction held 0 bases outside the gene matches. Germline V gene lookup returns CDR1 LNHDA and CDR2 SQIVND (reference sequence). The CDR3 DNA reads TGTGCCAGTGGGACTAGCGGGTACAATGAGCAGTTCTTC. Translating it yields CASGTSGYNEQFF.

In the case of this clone: Other DNA sequences of this sample code for an identical CDR3. V and J are TRBV4-1 and TRBJ2-2, with D possibly matching TRBD1 (6 bases). Germline V lookup: CDR1 MGHRA, CDR2 YSYEKL. Trimming shortened V by 4 bases and J by 2 bases, and 23 bases separated the two germline ends. CDR3 length equals 19 residues. CDR3 in DNA: TGCGCCAGCAGCCGAAGAGTCGAACCTTGGGACAAAAACACCGGGGAGCTGTTTTTT. It translates to CASSRRVEPWDKNTGELFF.

The genes are TRBV5-4 and TRBJ2-3, with 10 bases that match TRBD2. The germline CDR1 and CDR2 sequences are SGHNT and YYREEE (reference sequence). V gave up 0 bases and J gave up 7 bases; unmatched junction bases: 8. The CDR3 is 16 residues long. CDR3 sequence: CASSLDASGRSNTQYF. The CDR3 nucleotides read TGTGCCAGCAGCTTGGATGCTAGCGGGAGATCAAATACGCAGTATTTT.

The genes are TRBV28 and TRBJ1-2; possible D gene TRBD1, 5 bases. The CDR3 has 11 amino acids. CDR1 is MDHEN and CDR2 is SYDVKM in the germline V gene. V was pared by 11 bases and J by 5 bases, with 12 bases between. CDR3 residues: CAANGGYGYTF. DNA of the CDR3: TGTGCCGCGAACGGGGGGTATGGCTACACCTTC.

This clone has just one count. The chain couples TRBV13 to TRBJ2-1, with TRBD2 identical over 9 bases. The V and J ends lost 5 bases and 9 bases, in that order; junction bases with no gene match: 8. The germline V gene encodes CDR1 PRHDT and CDR2 FYEKMQ (reference sequence). The CDR3 has 14 amino acids. CDR3: CASSPRREGGEQFF. CDR3 bases: TGTGCCAGCAGCCCGAGGCGGGAGGGAGGTGAGCAGTTCTTC.

The rearrangement links TRBV29-1 to TRBJ2-2; a weak D match, TRBD2 (6 bases). CDR1 is SQVTM and CDR2 is ANQGSEA in the germline V gene. Deletions cut 4 bases from V and 6 bases from J, with 6 bases between. The CDR3 is 11 residues long. The CDR3 DNA is TGCAGCGTTGGGGGGGCCGGGGAGCTGTTTTTT. This translates into CSVGGAGELFF.

The chain carries TRBV7-3 and TRBJ2-3; 15 positions agree with TRBD2. The CDR3 is made up of 16 amino acids. V lost 5 bases, J lost 5 bases, and 5 bases stayed unmatched. Per germline, CDR1 SGHTA and CDR2 FQGTGA. The CDR3 nucleotides are TGTGCCAGCAGCCCAGGACTAGCGGGAGGGAAAGATACGCAGTATTTT. It codes for CASSPGLAGGKDTQYF. Drawing the rest from reference TRBV7-3 and TRBJ2-3, the complete variable domain is GAGVSQTPSNKVTEKGKYVELRCDPISGHTALYWYRQSLGQGPEFLIYFQGTGAADDSGLPNDRFFAVRPEGSVSTLKIQRTERGDSAVYLCASSPGLAGGKDTQYFGPGTRLTVL.

The J gene is TRBJ2-1, the V gene TRBV5-6, with 9 bases matching TRBD2. From germline, CDR1 is SGHDT and CDR2 YYEEEE. The length of the CDR3 is 16 residues. Trimming cost V 2 bases and J 4 bases; bases outside gene matches: 7. The CDR3 DNA reads TGTGCCAGCAGCTTTCTAGCTAGCGGGACTTACAATGAGCAGTTCTTC. Its protein is CASSFLASGTYNEQFF.

CDR3 protein: CASSSRLAGGDEQYF. CDR3 nucleotides: TGTGCCAGCAGCTCCCGACTAGCGGGAGGGGATGAGCAGTACTTC. This chain uses TRBV5-4 with TRBJ2-7, with 14 nucleotides matching TRBD2. From germline, CDR1 is SGHNT and CDR2 YYREEE (reference sequence). The CDR3 has 15 residues. The V and J ends lost 3 bases and 7 bases, in that order; junction bases with no gene match: 6.

The rearrangement uses TRBV6-6 and TRBJ2-6; tentative D call: TRBD1 (5 bases). Germline CDR1 reads MNHNY; CDR2 reads SVGAGI (reference sequence). The ends were cut back, 7 bases at V and 0 bases at J, with 10 bases in the middle. The CDR3 has 15 residues. CDR3 coding DNA: TGTGCCAGCAAAGGGGATAGCTCTGGGGCCAACGTCCTGACTTTC. It codes for CASKGDSSGANVLTF.

This clone was seen more than once but under ten times. The V call is TRBV6-6, the J call TRBJ2-7; D is ambiguous. Deletions cut 2 bases from V and 7 bases from J, with 6 bases between. CDR1 is MNHNY, CDR2 SVGAGI, per germline (reference sequence). The CDR3 covers 11 residues. The CDR3 bases are TGTGCCAGCAGTTACGCCGCGGAGCAGTACTTC. It encodes CASSYAAEQYF.

J is TRBJ2-7 and V is TRBV27, with D possibly TRBD1 on 6 matching bases. V lost 2 bases and J lost 3, with 11 bases in between. The V gene's germline CDR1 is MNHEY and CDR2 SMNVEV (reference sequence). This CDR3 is 14 amino acids long. The CDR3 DNA sequence: TGTGCCAGCAGTTTACGTCCAGGGGTCTACGAGCAGTACTTC. This sequence encodes CASSLRPGVYEQYF.

This chain links TRBV7-8 with TRBJ2-7, with 9 bases matching TRBD2. V lost 1 base and J lost 2; bases outside the gene matches: 6. CDR3 size: 16 residues. Germline CDR1 and CDR2: SGHVS and FQNEAQ. The CDR3 DNA reads as TGTGCCAGCAGCTTAGGTCCAGCGGGAGGAACCTACGAGCAGTACTTC. It is translated as CASSLGPAGGTYEQYF. The full variable domain, its missing parts supplied by reference TRBV7-8 and TRBJ2-7, is GAGVSQSPRYKVAKRGQDVALRCDPISGHVSLFWYQQALGQGPEFLTYFQNEAQLDKSGLPSDRFFAERPEGSVSTLKIQRTQQEDSAVYLCASSLGPAGGTYEQYFGPGTRLTVT.

The chain uses TRBV21-1 and TRBJ2-1; the table names TRBD1, a call not compared with the DNA. TRBV21-1 is noted as a pseudogene. CDR3 length: 15 residues. Here the CDR3 reads CASSKFPRDSNEQFF. CDR3 DNA sequence: TGTGCCAGCAGCAAATTTCCCCGGGACAGCAATGAGCAGTTCTTC.